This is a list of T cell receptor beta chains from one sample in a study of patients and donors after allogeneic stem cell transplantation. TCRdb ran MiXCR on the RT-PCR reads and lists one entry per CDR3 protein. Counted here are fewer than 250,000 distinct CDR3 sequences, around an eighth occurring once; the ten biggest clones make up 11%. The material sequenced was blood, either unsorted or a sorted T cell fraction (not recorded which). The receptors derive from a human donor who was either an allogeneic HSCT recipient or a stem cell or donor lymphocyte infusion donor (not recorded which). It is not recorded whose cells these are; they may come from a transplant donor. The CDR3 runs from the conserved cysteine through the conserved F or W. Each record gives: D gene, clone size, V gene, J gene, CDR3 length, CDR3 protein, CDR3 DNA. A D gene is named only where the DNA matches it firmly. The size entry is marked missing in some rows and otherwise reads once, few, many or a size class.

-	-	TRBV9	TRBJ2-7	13	CASSVQGGYEQYF	TGTGCCAGCAGCGTACAGGGAGGCTACGAGCAGTACTTC
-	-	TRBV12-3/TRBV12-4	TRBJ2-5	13	CASSLDGQETQYF	TGTGCCAGCAGTTTGGACGGCCAAGAGACCCAGTACTTC
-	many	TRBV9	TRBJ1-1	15	CASSVATKGDGEAFF	TGTGCCAGCAGCGTAGCTACCAAAGGGGATGGTGAAGCTTTCTTT
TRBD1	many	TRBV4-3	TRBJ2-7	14	CASSPGTGSDEQYF	TGCGCCAGCAGTCCCGGGACAGGGTCCGACGAGCAGTACTTC
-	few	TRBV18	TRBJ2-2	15	CASSPPGRYTGELFF	TGTGCCAGCTCACCACCAGGGAGGTATACCGGGGAGCTGTTTTTT
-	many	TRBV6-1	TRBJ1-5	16	CASQIGAMGSNQPQHF	TGTGCCAGCCAAATAGGGGCAATGGGGAGCAATCAGCCCCAGCATTTT
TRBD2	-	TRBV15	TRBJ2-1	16	CATSRDLELAGGKQFF	TGTGCCACCAGCAGAGATTTGGAACTAGCGGGAGGGAAGCAGTTCTTC
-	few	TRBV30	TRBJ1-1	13	CAWRRTLNTEAFF	TGTGCCTGGAGGAGGACACTGAACACTGAAGCTTTCTTT
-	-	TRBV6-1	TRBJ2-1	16	CASSEPGGEVSNEQFF	TGTGCCAGCAGCGAACCGGGGGGCGAAGTGAGCAATGAGCAGTTCTTC
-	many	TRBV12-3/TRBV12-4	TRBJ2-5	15	CASSLVLNEVETQYF	TGTGCCAGCAGTTTAGTGCTGAACGAGGTGGAGACCCAGTACTTC
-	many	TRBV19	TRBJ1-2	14	CASTYLQGGTGYTF	TGTGCCAGTACCTACTTACAGGGAGGAACTGGCTACACCTTC
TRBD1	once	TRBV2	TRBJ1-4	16	CATRRGTGASNEKLFF	TGTGCCACCCGAAGGGGGACAGGGGCGTCTAATGAAAAACTGTTTTTT
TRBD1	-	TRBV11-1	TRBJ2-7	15	CASSLQVQGAYEQYF	TGTGCCAGCAGCTTACAGGTCCAGGGGGCCTACGAGCAGTACTTC
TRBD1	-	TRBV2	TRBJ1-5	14	CASTRQGSNQPQHF	TGTGCCAGCACGCGACAGGGTAGCAATCAGCCCCAGCATTTT
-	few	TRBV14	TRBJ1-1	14	CASSRLQVNTEAFF	TGTGCCAGCAGCCGCCTGCAGGTGAACACTGAAGCTTTCTTT
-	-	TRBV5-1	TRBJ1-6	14	CASSQGQGHSPLHF	TGCGCCAGCAGCCAGGGACAAGGGCATTCACCCCTCCACTTT
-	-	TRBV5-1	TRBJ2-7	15	CASSHPQGREAEQYF	TGCGCCAGCAGCCACCCACAGGGGAGGGAGGCCGAGCAGTACTTC
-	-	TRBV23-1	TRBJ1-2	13	CASHGQDYYGYTF	TGCGCCAGCCACGGGCAGGACTACTATGGCTACACCTTC
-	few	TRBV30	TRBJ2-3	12	CAWATVTDTQYF	TGTGCCTGGGCGACCGTCACAGATACGCAGTATTTT
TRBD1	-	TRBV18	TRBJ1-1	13	CASSPGQGVGAFF	TGTGCCAGCTCACCGGGACAGGGAGTAGGAGCTTTCTTT
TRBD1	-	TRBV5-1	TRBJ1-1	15	CASSLGTGLNTEAFF	TGCGCCAGCAGCTTAGGGACAGGGCTGAACACTGAAGCTTTCTTT
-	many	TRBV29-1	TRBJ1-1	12	CSVHSGNTEAFF	TGCAGCGTCCACTCAGGGAACACTGAAGCTTTCTTT
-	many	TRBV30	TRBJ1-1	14	CAWSVLGANTEAFF	TGTGCCTGGAGCGTACTTGGGGCGAACACTGAAGCTTTCTTT
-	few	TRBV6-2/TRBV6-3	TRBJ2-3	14	CASRLTTGTHTQYF	TGTGCCAGCAGATTGACTACCGGGACCCATACGCAGTATTTT
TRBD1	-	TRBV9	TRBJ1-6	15	CASSGEDRGNSPLHF	TGTGCCAGCAGCGGAGAGGACAGGGGAAATTCACCCCTCCACTTT
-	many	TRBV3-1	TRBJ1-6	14	CASSHGTSDSPLHF	TGTGCCAGCAGCCACGGGACATCGGATTCACCCCTCCACTTT
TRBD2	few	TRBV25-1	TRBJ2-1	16	CASSEWGGPSYNEQFF	TGTGCCAGCAGTGAATGGGGGGGACCCTCCTACAATGAGCAGTTCTTC
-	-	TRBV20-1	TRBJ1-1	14	CSARGPGPGAQAFF	TGCAGTGCTAGGGGACCGGGTCCCGGGGCCCAAGCTTTCTTT
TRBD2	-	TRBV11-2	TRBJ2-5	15	CASNLGAGGQETQYF	TGTGCCAGCAATCTAGGGGCGGGGGGGCAAGAGACCCAGTACTTC
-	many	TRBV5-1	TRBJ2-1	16	CASSFSPGGQVDEQFF	TGCGCCAGCAGCTTCTCCCCGGGGGGCCAGGTCGATGAGCAGTTCTTC
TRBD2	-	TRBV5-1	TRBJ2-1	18	CASSSPTFSGRGDNEQFF	TGCGCCAGCAGCTCGCCAACCTTTAGCGGGAGAGGCGACAATGAGCAGTTCTTC
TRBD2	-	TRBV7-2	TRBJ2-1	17	CASSRDSSGRAHNEQFF	TGTGCCAGCAGCAGGGACTCTAGCGGGAGGGCCCACAATGAGCAGTTCTTC
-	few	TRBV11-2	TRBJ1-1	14	CASSPDSGGTEAFF	TGTGCCAGCAGCCCGGACAGTGGGGGCACTGAAGCTTTCTTT
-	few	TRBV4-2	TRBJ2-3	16	CASSQDPAETTDTQYF	TGTGCCAGCAGCCAAGATCCGGCAGAGACCACAGATACGCAGTATTTT
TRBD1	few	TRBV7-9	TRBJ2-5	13	CARQGAPGETQYF	TGTGCCAGACAGGGGGCGCCCGGGGAGACCCAGTACTTC
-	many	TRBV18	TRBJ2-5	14	CASSPGPERQTQYF	TGTGCCAGCTCTCCGGGACCAGAAAGGCAGACCCAGTACTTC
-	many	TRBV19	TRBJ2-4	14	CASMPSLFKNIQYF	TGTGCCAGTATGCCCAGCCTTTTCAAAAACATTCAGTACTTC
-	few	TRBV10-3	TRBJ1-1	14	CAISELGGLTEAFF	TGTGCCATCAGTGAGTTGGGAGGGTTGACTGAAGCTTTCTTT
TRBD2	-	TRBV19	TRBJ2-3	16	CASRPRGLAGSDTQYF	TGTGCCAGTAGGCCCCGCGGACTAGCGGGGTCAGATACGCAGTATTTT
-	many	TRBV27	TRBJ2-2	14	CASSFGGLTGELFF	TGTGCCAGCAGTTTCGGGGGACTCACCGGGGAGCTGTTTTTT
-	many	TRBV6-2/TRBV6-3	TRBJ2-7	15	CASSYSLGSPYEQYF	TGTGCCAGCAGTTACTCGCTGGGATCTCCCTACGAGCAGTACTTC
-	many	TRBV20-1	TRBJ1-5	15	CSARDTGSGNQPQHF	TGCAGTGCTAGAGATACAGGTTCTGGCAATCAGCCCCAGCATTTT
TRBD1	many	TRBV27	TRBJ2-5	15	CASSLSTGPLETQYF	TGTGCCAGCAGTTTATCGACAGGGCCCCTGGAGACCCAGTACTTC
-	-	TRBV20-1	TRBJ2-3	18	CSARVSGASALSTDTQYF	TGCAGTGCTAGAGTTTCGGGGGCAAGTGCCCTTAGCACAGATACGCAGTATTTT
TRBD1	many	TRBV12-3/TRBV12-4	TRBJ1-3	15	CASSPPRTGRNTIYF	TGTGCCAGCAGTCCTCCCCGGACAGGGCGAAACACCATATATTTT
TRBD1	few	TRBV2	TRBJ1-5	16	CASIRDRGNSNQPQHF	TGTGCCAGCATTCGGGACAGGGGAAATAGCAATCAGCCCCAGCATTTT
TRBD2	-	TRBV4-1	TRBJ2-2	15	CASSQRGGVTGELFF	TGCGCCAGCAGCCAACGGGGGGGCGTCACCGGGGAGCTGTTTTTT
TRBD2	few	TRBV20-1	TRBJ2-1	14	CSASRGGGTREQFF	TGCAGTGCTAGTCGGGGCGGCGGGACTAGAGAGCAGTTCTTC
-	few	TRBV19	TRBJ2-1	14	CACSIGRAYNEQFF	TGTGCCTGTAGTATTGGGCGGGCCTACAATGAGCAGTTCTTC
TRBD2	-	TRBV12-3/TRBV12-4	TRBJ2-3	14	CASSLAASGGQGYF	TGTGCCAGCAGTTTAGCGGCTAGCGGGGGCCAGGGGTATTTT
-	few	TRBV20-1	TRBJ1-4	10	CSALREKLFF	TGCAGTGCACTCCGCGAAAAACTGTTTTTT
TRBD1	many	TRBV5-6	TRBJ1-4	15	CASSGGTGLNEKLFF	TGTGCCAGCAGCGGCGGGACAGGCCTCAATGAAAAACTGTTTTTT
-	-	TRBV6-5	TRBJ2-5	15	CASSYSSQGQSTQYF	TGTGCCAGCAGTTACTCGAGTCAGGGTCAATCGACCCAGTACTTC